These T cell receptor beta chains were read from a single sample in a study of molecular identifiers for immune sequencing clone quantification. TCRdb recomputed calls from the PCR reads with MiXCR, one row per CDR3 protein. The table records 460,000 or so distinct CDR3 sequences, around a fifth of them present only once. The material sequenced was naive CD8+ T cells from blood, with Jurkat cell RNA spiked in. Receptor source: a human donor in good health. Some libraries in this study had Jurkat cell RNA spiked in. Both conserved end residues are part of each CDR3. Fields, in order: D gene, V gene, clone size, J gene, CDR3 DNA, CDR3 protein. The D gene is left open where the match is weak. Clone size is stated in some rows and not others, as once, few, many or a class when expanded.

d_call: NA; v_call: TRBV30; clone_size: many; j_call: TRBJ2-7; cdr3_nt: TGTGCCTGGAGCGTTTCGGCAGCTCACTACGAGCAGTACTTC; cdr3_aa: CAWSVSAAHYEQYF
d_call: TRBD2; v_call: TRBV9; clone_size: NA; j_call: TRBJ2-7; cdr3_nt: TGTGCCAGCAGCACGGGACTAGCGGGACCCGAGCAGTACTTC; cdr3_aa: CASSTGLAGPEQYF
d_call: NA; v_call: TRBV7-8; clone_size: few; j_call: TRBJ2-1; cdr3_nt: TGTGCCAGCAGCTTTCAACCTAGCAGCGAGCAGTTCTTC; cdr3_aa: CASSFQPSSEQFF
d_call: TRBD2; v_call: TRBV2; clone_size: many; j_call: TRBJ2-3; cdr3_nt: TGTGCCAGCAGTGATGGGACTAGAAGTGTAGATACGCAGTATTTT; cdr3_aa: CASSDGTRSVDTQYF
d_call: NA; v_call: TRBV6-6; clone_size: NA; j_call: TRBJ1-4; cdr3_nt: TGTGCCAGCAGTTTGGGGTTTGGTGAAAAACTGTTTTTT; cdr3_aa: CASSLGFGEKLFF
d_call: TRBD1; v_call: TRBV12-3/TRBV12-4; clone_size: many; j_call: TRBJ1-2; cdr3_nt: TGTGCCAGCAGTTGGGACAGGGTAACCCCTTATGGCTACACCTTC; cdr3_aa: CASSWDRVTPYGYTF
d_call: NA; v_call: TRBV11-2; clone_size: NA; j_call: TRBJ2-1; cdr3_nt: TGTGCCAGCAGCCCCCCGGGGAGCTCCTACAATGAGCAGTTCTTC; cdr3_aa: CASSPPGSSYNEQFF
d_call: NA; v_call: TRBV2; clone_size: NA; j_call: TRBJ1-5; cdr3_nt: TGTGCCAGCAAGGCAGGGGATAGCAATCAGCCCCAGCATTTT; cdr3_aa: CASKAGDSNQPQHF
d_call: TRBD2; v_call: TRBV29-1; clone_size: NA; j_call: TRBJ2-1; cdr3_nt: TGCAGCGTGGTTTCTAGCGGAAACTCCTACAATGAGCAGTTCTTC; cdr3_aa: CSVVSSGNSYNEQFF
d_call: TRBD1; v_call: TRBV2; clone_size: once; j_call: TRBJ2-7; cdr3_nt: TGTGCCAGCAGTGATCCGGGACAGGGGGCGAGCGAGCAGTACTTC; cdr3_aa: CASSDPGQGASEQYF
d_call: NA; v_call: TRBV6-1; clone_size: many; j_call: TRBJ2-7; cdr3_nt: TGTGCCAGCAGTGAACCCGGATACGAGCAGTACTTC; cdr3_aa: CASSEPGYEQYF
d_call: NA; v_call: TRBV6-2/TRBV6-3; clone_size: NA; j_call: TRBJ2-7; cdr3_nt: TGTGCCAGCAGTTACCCGATAGACCCCCTCGAGCAGTACTTC; cdr3_aa: CASSYPIDPLEQYF
d_call: NA; v_call: TRBV14; clone_size: few; j_call: TRBJ1-3; cdr3_nt: TGTGCCAGCAGCCCAAGGCTGGGGGCGGCAGGAAACACCATATATTTT; cdr3_aa: CASSPRLGAAGNTIYF
d_call: TRBD1; v_call: TRBV12-3/TRBV12-4; clone_size: NA; j_call: TRBJ1-1; cdr3_nt: TGTGCCAGCAGTTTAGTGGTTGGGACAGGGGTCACTGAAGCTTTCTTT; cdr3_aa: CASSLVVGTGVTEAFF
d_call: NA; v_call: TRBV12-3/TRBV12-4; clone_size: many; j_call: TRBJ2-7; cdr3_nt: TGTGCCAGCAGTTTCCCCGAACGGGGCACCGCCCCCGAGCAGTACTTC; cdr3_aa: CASSFPERGTAPEQYF
d_call: TRBD1; v_call: TRBV15; clone_size: few; j_call: TRBJ1-5; cdr3_nt: TGTGCCACCAGCTCCGGGACAGGGGGCGACCAGCCCCAGCATTTT; cdr3_aa: CATSSGTGGDQPQHF
d_call: NA; v_call: TRBV20-1; clone_size: many; j_call: TRBJ1-5; cdr3_nt: TGCAGTGCTAGATTGCCAGGCGGGGGACAGCCCCAGCATTTT; cdr3_aa: CSARLPGGGQPQHF
d_call: NA; v_call: TRBV7-9; clone_size: NA; j_call: TRBJ2-1; cdr3_nt: TGTGCCAGCAGCAAACAATACAATGAGCAGTTCTTC; cdr3_aa: CASSKQYNEQFF
d_call: TRBD1; v_call: TRBV4-3; clone_size: many; j_call: TRBJ2-3; cdr3_nt: TGCGCCAGCAGCCAGGGACAGAGCCGCACAGATACGCAGTATTTT; cdr3_aa: CASSQGQSRTDTQYF
d_call: NA; v_call: TRBV4-1; clone_size: many; j_call: TRBJ2-6; cdr3_nt: TGCGCCAGCAGCCAATACAGGGGGGGGTTCTCTGGGGCCAACGTCCTGACTTTC; cdr3_aa: CASSQYRGGFSGANVLTF
d_call: TRBD1; v_call: TRBV3-1; clone_size: NA; j_call: TRBJ1-4; cdr3_nt: TGTGCCAGCAGCCCCGGAGGGGGCGCTAATGAAAAACTGTTTTTT; cdr3_aa: CASSPGGGANEKLFF
d_call: TRBD2; v_call: TRBV28; clone_size: NA; j_call: TRBJ2-7; cdr3_nt: TGTGCCATTCTCCAACCGGGACTAGACTCCTACGAGCAGTACTTC; cdr3_aa: CAILQPGLDSYEQYF
d_call: NA; v_call: TRBV6-5; clone_size: NA; j_call: TRBJ2-3; cdr3_nt: TGTGCCAGCAGTTATGGCGGAGGGATTATTGCAGATACGCAGTATTTT; cdr3_aa: CASSYGGGIIADTQYF
d_call: NA; v_call: TRBV20-1; clone_size: many; j_call: TRBJ2-7; cdr3_nt: TGCAGTGCTAGAGACGTGGCCGTCGAGTACTTC; cdr3_aa: CSARDVAVEYF
d_call: NA; v_call: TRBV30; clone_size: few; j_call: TRBJ1-1; cdr3_nt: TGTGCCTGGGGGGACCAGAACACTGAAGCTTTCTTT; cdr3_aa: CAWGDQNTEAFF
d_call: NA; v_call: TRBV6-6; clone_size: few; j_call: TRBJ2-7; cdr3_nt: TGTGCCAGCAGTTACCCCCCTAGCCCCCGGGGCTATGAGCAGTACTTC; cdr3_aa: CASSYPPSPRGYEQYF
d_call: NA; v_call: TRBV5-1; clone_size: NA; j_call: TRBJ1-4; cdr3_nt: TGCGCCAGCAGCTTGGGGGGCAGGCGATTAGATGCAGCTAATGAAAAACTGTTTTTT; cdr3_aa: CASSLGGRRLDAANEKLFF
d_call: NA; v_call: TRBV5-1; clone_size: many; j_call: TRBJ2-5; cdr3_nt: TGCGCCAGCAGCTTGATTCTGGTGCAGGGTGGACCGGGGGAGACCCAGTACTTC; cdr3_aa: CASSLILVQGGPGETQYF
d_call: NA; v_call: TRBV19; clone_size: NA; j_call: TRBJ2-3; cdr3_nt: TGTTCCAGTAGTATAGGACAGACAGATACGCAGTATTTT; cdr3_aa: CSSSIGQTDTQYF
d_call: NA; v_call: TRBV20-1; clone_size: many; j_call: TRBJ2-7; cdr3_nt: TGCAGTGCCCGAGGGGGGTCTCGTTACGAGCAGTACTTC; cdr3_aa: CSARGGSRYEQYF
d_call: TRBD2; v_call: TRBV2; clone_size: NA; j_call: TRBJ2-1; cdr3_nt: TGTGCCAGCAGCCCCCCGGGACTACCCCACAATGAGCAGTTCTTC; cdr3_aa: CASSPPGLPHNEQFF
d_call: NA; v_call: TRBV7-9; clone_size: NA; j_call: TRBJ1-4; cdr3_nt: TGTGCCAGCAGCTTGGAGCAGCAAGAAAAACTGTTTTTT; cdr3_aa: CASSLEQQEKLFF
d_call: TRBD2; v_call: TRBV9; clone_size: few; j_call: TRBJ2-7; cdr3_nt: TGTGCCAGCAGCGGACTAGCGGGGGGTCCCTACGAGCAGTACTTC; cdr3_aa: CASSGLAGGPYEQYF
d_call: TRBD1; v_call: TRBV5-6; clone_size: NA; j_call: TRBJ1-1; cdr3_nt: TGTGCCAGCAGCCAGGACAGGGGGTACACTGTAGCTTTCTTT; cdr3_aa: CASSQDRGYTVAFF
d_call: NA; v_call: TRBV28; clone_size: many; j_call: TRBJ2-7; cdr3_nt: TGTGCCAGCAGTTTCCTAAGAGCCTACGAGCAGTACTTC; cdr3_aa: CASSFLRAYEQYF
d_call: NA; v_call: TRBV11-3; clone_size: few; j_call: TRBJ2-7; cdr3_nt: TGTGCCAGCAGCTTAGCTGGTTCGGCAGGTGGGACCTACGAGCAGTACTTC; cdr3_aa: CASSLAGSAGGTYEQYF
d_call: NA; v_call: TRBV2; clone_size: NA; j_call: TRBJ2-7; cdr3_nt: TGTGCCAGCAGTAAGACATCATGGGGCTACGAGCAGTACTTC; cdr3_aa: CASSKTSWGYEQYF
d_call: NA; v_call: TRBV6-2/TRBV6-3; clone_size: NA; j_call: TRBJ1-5; cdr3_nt: TGTGCCAGCAGCTGGGACGGTTATAGCAATCAGCCCCAGCATTTT; cdr3_aa: CASSWDGYSNQPQHF
d_call: NA; v_call: TRBV27; clone_size: NA; j_call: TRBJ1-5; cdr3_nt: TGTGCCAGCAGTCCCTACCTCAATCAGCCCCAGCATTTT; cdr3_aa: CASSPYLNQPQHF
d_call: TRBD1; v_call: TRBV4-3; clone_size: many; j_call: TRBJ1-3; cdr3_nt: TGCGCCAGCAGCCAAGAGGGGGGACAGGCCAACTCTGGAAACACCATATATTTT; cdr3_aa: CASSQEGGQANSGNTIYF
d_call: TRBD1; v_call: TRBV27; clone_size: NA; j_call: TRBJ2-3; cdr3_nt: TGTGCCAGCATTCGGACAGGGCAAACAGATACGCAGTATTTT; cdr3_aa: CASIRTGQTDTQYF
d_call: TRBD1; v_call: TRBV27; clone_size: many; j_call: TRBJ1-2; cdr3_nt: TGTGCCAGCAGTTCCGCAACAGGGGATGGCTACACCTTC; cdr3_aa: CASSSATGDGYTF
d_call: TRBD2; v_call: TRBV2; clone_size: NA; j_call: TRBJ2-1; cdr3_nt: TGTGCCAGCCTCAGAGGGGCAGCGGGGGGAGACAATGAGCAGTTCTTC; cdr3_aa: CASLRGAAGGDNEQFF
d_call: TRBD1; v_call: TRBV30; clone_size: NA; j_call: TRBJ1-2; cdr3_nt: TGTGCCTGGAGTGAGGGGACAGGGGGACGGGGCTACACCTTC; cdr3_aa: CAWSEGTGGRGYTF
d_call: TRBD2; v_call: TRBV4-1; clone_size: many; j_call: TRBJ2-3; cdr3_nt: TGCGCCAGCAGCCCGAAACGGGGGGGCGTTGGAGATACGCAGTATTTT; cdr3_aa: CASSPKRGGVGDTQYF
d_call: TRBD1; v_call: TRBV5-6; clone_size: many; j_call: TRBJ1-5; cdr3_nt: TGTGCCAGCAGCTTGGGACAGGGACAAAGGCCCCAGCATTTT; cdr3_aa: CASSLGQGQRPQHF
d_call: NA; v_call: TRBV7-9; clone_size: few; j_call: TRBJ2-7; cdr3_nt: TGTGCCAGCAGCTTAGGGGCAGACTCCTACGAGCAGTACTTC; cdr3_aa: CASSLGADSYEQYF
d_call: TRBD2; v_call: TRBV5-6; clone_size: many; j_call: TRBJ2-7; cdr3_nt: TGTGCCAGCAGCTTGGTGTTAGCGGGAGCCTACGAGCAGTACTTC; cdr3_aa: CASSLVLAGAYEQYF
d_call: NA; v_call: TRBV6-5; clone_size: NA; j_call: TRBJ2-7; cdr3_nt: TGTGCCAGCACCGAATCTGGGAGGTACGAGCAGTACTTC; cdr3_aa: CASTESGRYEQYF
d_call: NA; v_call: TRBV3-1; clone_size: NA; j_call: TRBJ1-4; cdr3_nt: TGTGCCAGCAGCCAAGACAGAATAAATGAAAAACTGTTTTTT; cdr3_aa: CASSQDRINEKLFF
d_call: NA; v_call: TRBV27; clone_size: few; j_call: TRBJ2-3; cdr3_nt: TGTGCCAGCAGTGCATTCAGGGGGGCAGATACGCAGTATTTT; cdr3_aa: CASSAFRGADTQYF